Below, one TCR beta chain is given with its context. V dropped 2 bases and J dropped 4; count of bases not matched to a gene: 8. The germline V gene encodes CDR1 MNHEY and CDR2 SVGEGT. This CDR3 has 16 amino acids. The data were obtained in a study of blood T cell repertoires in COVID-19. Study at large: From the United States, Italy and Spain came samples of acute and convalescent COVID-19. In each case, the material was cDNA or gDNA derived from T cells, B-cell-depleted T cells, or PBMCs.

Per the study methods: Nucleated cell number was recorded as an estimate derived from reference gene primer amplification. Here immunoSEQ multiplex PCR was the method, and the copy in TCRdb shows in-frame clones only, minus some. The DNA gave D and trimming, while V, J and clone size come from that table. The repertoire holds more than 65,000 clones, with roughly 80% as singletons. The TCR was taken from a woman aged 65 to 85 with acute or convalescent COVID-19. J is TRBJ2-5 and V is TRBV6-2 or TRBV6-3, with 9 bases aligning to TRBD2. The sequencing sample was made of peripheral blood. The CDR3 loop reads CASSYGGRALGETQYF. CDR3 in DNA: TGTGCCAGCAGTTACGGCGGGAGGGCCCTCGGAGAGACCCAGTACTTC.